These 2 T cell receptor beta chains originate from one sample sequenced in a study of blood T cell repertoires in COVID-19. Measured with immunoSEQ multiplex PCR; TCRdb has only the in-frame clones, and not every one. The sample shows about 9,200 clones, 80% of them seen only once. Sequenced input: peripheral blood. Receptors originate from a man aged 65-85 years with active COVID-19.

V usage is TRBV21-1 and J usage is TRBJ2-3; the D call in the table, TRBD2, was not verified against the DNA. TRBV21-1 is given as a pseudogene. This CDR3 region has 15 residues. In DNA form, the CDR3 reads TGTGCCAACCGGATTAGCGGGAGGTTGGTAGATACGCAGTATTTT. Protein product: CANRISGRLVDTQYF.

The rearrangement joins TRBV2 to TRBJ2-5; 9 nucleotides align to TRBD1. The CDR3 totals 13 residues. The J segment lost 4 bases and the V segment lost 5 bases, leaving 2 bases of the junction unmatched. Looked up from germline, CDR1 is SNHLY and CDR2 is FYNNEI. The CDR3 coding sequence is TGTGCCAGCAGTAAGGACAGGGGAGAGACCCAGTACTTC. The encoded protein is CASSKDRGETQYF.